The present TCR beta chain was sequenced within a study of tumor-infiltrating lymphocytes in glioblastoma multiforme. Broader study findings: Functional subtype sorting of these T cells was not performed. Detected clone frequencies may not reflect cell counts, being RNA-based.

On this clonotype: Its antigen is currently unknown.

TCR beta libraries were built from RNA through three nested multiplex PCR rounds using modified ARM-PCR. TCRB cDNA was made from around 0.5 ug total RNA. No unique molecular identifiers were described for these TCRB libraries. TCRdb used MiXCR to reprocess the multiplex PCR reads, holding one entry per CDR3 protein. Here the sample spans approximately 11,000 distinct CDR3 sequences, about three quarters being singletons. Trimming pared 1 base from V and 0 bases from J, leaving 6 bases between. This CDR3 spans 14 amino acids. Specimen: brain tumor tissue. V usage is TRBV12-3 or TRBV12-4 and J usage is TRBJ1-1, with D perhaps TRBD1 (5 bases). This TCR came from a male donor with glioblastoma. This chain's CDR3 is CASSLGTLNTEAFF. CDR3 coding DNA: TGTGCCAGCAGTTTAGGGACATTGAACACTGAAGCTTTCTTT.